The rows below give T cell receptor beta chains drawn from one sample of a study of cytomegalovirus exposure and HLA in healthy donors. TCRdb's copy holds only in-frame clones and misses some; the assay was immunoSEQ multiplex PCR. The sample carries 60,000 or so clones, 70% to 85% recorded once. The material sequenced was PBMCs. The receptor set was obtained from a woman in her thirties or forties in good health and CMV-seropositive. Both conserved end residues are part of each CDR3. D genes are given only for firm matches. Expanded clones are given a class, and other clones once, few, many or no size at all.

TRBD1	TRBV28	TRBJ1-2	NA	CASSEGQRNYGYTF	TGTGCCAGCAGTGAGGGACAGCGCAACTATGGCTACACCTTC
NA	TRBV5-6	TRBJ1-6	once	CASSGGQGMPPLHF	TGTGCCAGCAGCGGAGGGCAGGGTATGCCACCCCTCCACTTT
TRBD2	TRBV5-1	TRBJ2-5	NA	CASSSPSGVGETQYF	TGCGCCAGCAGCTCTCCGAGCGGGGTGGGAGAGACCCAGTACTTC
NA	TRBV5-4	TRBJ2-3	few	CASSFRQADTQYF	TGTGCCAGCAGCTTCCGACAGGCAGATACGCAGTATTTT
NA	TRBV5-5	TRBJ2-7	NA	CASEEETVSYEQYF	TGTGCCAGCGAGGAGGAAACCGTGTCCTACGAGCAGTACTTC
NA	TRBV5-4	TRBJ1-1	once	CASSSRVDTEAFF	TGTGCCAGCAGCTCCCGGGTCGACACTGAAGCTTTCTTT
TRBD2	TRBV5-1	TRBJ2-1	NA	CASSLGSGGAGVEQFF	TGCGCCAGCAGCTTGGGTAGCGGGGGGGCAGGCGTCGAGCAGTTCTTC
NA	TRBV5-1	TRBJ1-1	NA	CASSTSTGMNTEAFF	TGCGCCAGCAGCACATCGACAGGAATGAACACTGAAGCTTTCTTT
NA	TRBV30	TRBJ1-4	few	CAWSPTTGKLFF	TGTGCCTGGAGCCCAACTACAGGGAAACTGTTTTTT
TRBD1	TRBV5-1	TRBJ2-3	NA	CASSGSGTGTDTQYF	TGCGCCAGCAGCGGATCCGGGACAGGCACAGATACGCAGTATTTT
NA	TRBV2	TRBJ1-4	NA	CASTPTGGAANEKLFF	TGTGCCAGCACTCCTACGGGGGGCGCGGCTAATGAAAAACTGTTTTTT